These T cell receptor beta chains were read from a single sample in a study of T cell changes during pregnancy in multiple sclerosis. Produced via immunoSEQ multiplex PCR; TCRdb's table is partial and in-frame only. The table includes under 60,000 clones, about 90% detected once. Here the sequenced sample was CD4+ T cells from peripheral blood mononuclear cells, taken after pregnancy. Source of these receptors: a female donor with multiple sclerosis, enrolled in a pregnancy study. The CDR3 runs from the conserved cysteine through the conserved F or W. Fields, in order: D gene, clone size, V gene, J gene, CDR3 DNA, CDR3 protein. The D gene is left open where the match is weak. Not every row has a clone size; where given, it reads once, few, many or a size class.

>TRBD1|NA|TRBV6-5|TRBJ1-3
TGTGCCAGCAGTTATTCGACAGGGGGAAACACCATATATTTT
CASSYSTGGNTIYF
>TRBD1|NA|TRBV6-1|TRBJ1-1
TGTGCCAGCAGTGTGGGACAGAAAGCTTTCTTT
CASSVGQKAFF
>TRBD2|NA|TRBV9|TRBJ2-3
TGTGCCAGCACCTTAGCGGGGAAGCCAGATACGCAGTATTTT
CASTLAGKPDTQYF
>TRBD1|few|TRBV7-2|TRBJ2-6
TGTGCCACCCAACCGGGACAGGGAAACTCTGGGGCCAACGTCCTGACTTTC
CATQPGQGNSGANVLTF
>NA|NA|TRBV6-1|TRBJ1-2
TGTGCCAGCACCCCGCAGGCTTCTGACTATGGCTACACCTTC
CASTPQASDYGYTF
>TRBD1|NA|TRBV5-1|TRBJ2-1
TGCGCCAGCAGCTTGGGCGACAGGGGACCCAATGAGCAGTTCTTC
CASSLGDRGPNEQFF
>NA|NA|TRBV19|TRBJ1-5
TGTGCCAGTGGGAGACAGCCCCAGCATTTT
CASGRQPQHF
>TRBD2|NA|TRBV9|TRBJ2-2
TGTGCCAGCAGCGCAGCGGGGCCCGGGGAGCTGTTTTTT
CASSAAGPGELFF
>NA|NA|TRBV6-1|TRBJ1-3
TGTGCCAGCAGTGATGACTATAAGACCATATATTTT
CASSDDYKTIYF
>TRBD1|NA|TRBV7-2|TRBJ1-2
TGTGCCAGCAGCTTATCGGGACAGAGCTATGGCTACACCTTC
CASSLSGQSYGYTF
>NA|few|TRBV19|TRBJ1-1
TGTGCCAGCAAACAGTACACTGAAGCTTTCTTT
CASKQYTEAFF
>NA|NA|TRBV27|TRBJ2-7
TGTGCCAGCAGTTTATCCCCAACCTACGAGCAGTACTTC
CASSLSPTYEQYF
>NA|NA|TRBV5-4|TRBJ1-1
TGTGCCAGCAGTAGAGAGGCGAACACTGAAGCTTTCTTT
CASSREANTEAFF
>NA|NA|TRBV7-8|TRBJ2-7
TGTGCCAGCAGCCCTGGACAGTTCTACGAGCAGTACTTC
CASSPGQFYEQYF
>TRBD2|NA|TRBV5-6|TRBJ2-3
TGTGCCAGCAGCTGGAGTCAGCGGGGGGGCCTGGGAGATACGCAGTATTTT
CASSWSQRGGLGDTQYF
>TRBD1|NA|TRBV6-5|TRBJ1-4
TGTGCCAGCAGTTCGGACAGGAGAACTAATGAAAAACTGTTTTTT
CASSSDRRTNEKLFF
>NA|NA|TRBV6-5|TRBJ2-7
TGTGCCAGCAGTTACCTCGAATTAGGACTGCCCTACGAGCAGTACTTC
CASSYLELGLPYEQYF
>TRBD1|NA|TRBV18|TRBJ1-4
TGTGCCAGCTCACCACCGGGGGCAGGGGGACGAGAAAAACTGTTTTTT
CASSPPGAGGREKLFF
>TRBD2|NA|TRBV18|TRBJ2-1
TGTGCCAGCTCACCTGATGCGGGGGGTGAGCAGTTCTTC
CASSPDAGGEQFF
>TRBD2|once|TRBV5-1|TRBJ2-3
TGCGCCAGCAGCTGGTTAGCGGGGTCAGAGGGAGATACGCAGTATTTT
CASSWLAGSEGDTQYF
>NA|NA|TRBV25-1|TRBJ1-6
TGTGCCAGCAGTTCGAAGGGGAATTCACCCCTCCACTTT
CASSSKGNSPLHF
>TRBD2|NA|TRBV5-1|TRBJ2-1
TGCGCCAGCAGCTTACCGAGCGGGGGGGGCGGTGAGCAGTTCTTC
CASSLPSGGGGEQFF
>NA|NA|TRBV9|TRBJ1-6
TGTGCCAGCAGCGGATCAGGGGAATCGTTTTCACCCCTCCACTTT
CASSGSGESFSPLHF
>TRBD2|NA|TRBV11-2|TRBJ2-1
TGTGCCAGCATCATTGAAGGGACTAGAAGGACGGGTGAGCAGTTCTTC
CASIIEGTRRTGEQFF
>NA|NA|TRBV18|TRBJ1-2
TGTGCCAGCTCACCACTACCCCGGGAGGGCTACACCTTC
CASSPLPREGYTF
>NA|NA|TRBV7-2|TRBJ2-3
TGTGCCAGCAGCTTAGATGGGGGGGCCAGAGATACGCAGTATTTT
CASSLDGGARDTQYF
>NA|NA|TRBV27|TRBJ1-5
TGTGCCAGCAGTTTATCAGTACGGTATAGCAATCAGCCCCAGCATTTT
CASSLSVRYSNQPQHF
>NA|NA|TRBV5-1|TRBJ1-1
TGCGCCAGCAGCGGCACCGGGACATCGAACACTGAAGCTTTCTTT
CASSGTGTSNTEAFF